The TCR beta chain under discussion was sequenced for a study of T-cell reconstitution after alpha-beta-depleted transplantation in children. Library preparation (for TCRbeta) was performed with unique molecular identifiers. Using its own MiXCR run on the PCR reads, TCRdb lists one record per CDR3 protein. The repertoire holds roughly 300,000 distinct CDR3 sequences, with roughly 9.5% as singletons. Germline V gene lookup returns CDR1 SNHLY and CDR2 FYNNEI. This CDR3 contains 13 residues. V was pared by 2 bases and J by 1 base, with 5 bases between. This chain connects TRBV2 to TRBJ1-1; D remains unclear. The receptor's source is a human donor who donated a stem cell graft to a child with SCID. The sequences come from PBMCs from the stem cell graft donor, collected from the stem cell graft. The CDR3 DNA sequence: TGTGCCAGCAGTGAATTGGAGAACACTGAAGCTTTCTTT. Translating gives CASSELENTEAFF.